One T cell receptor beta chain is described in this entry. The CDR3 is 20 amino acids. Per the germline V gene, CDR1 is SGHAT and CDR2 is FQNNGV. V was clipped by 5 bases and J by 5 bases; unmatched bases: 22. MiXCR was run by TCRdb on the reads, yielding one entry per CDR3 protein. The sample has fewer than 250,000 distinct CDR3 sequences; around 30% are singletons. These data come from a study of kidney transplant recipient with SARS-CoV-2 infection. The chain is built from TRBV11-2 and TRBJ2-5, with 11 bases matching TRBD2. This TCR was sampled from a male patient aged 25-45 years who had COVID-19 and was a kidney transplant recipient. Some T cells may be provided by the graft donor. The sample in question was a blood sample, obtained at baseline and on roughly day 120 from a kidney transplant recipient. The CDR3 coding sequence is TGTGCCAGCAGCGCCAACCTCTCACTAGCGGGAGTTTCCTGGGGGGAGACCCAGTACTTC. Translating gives CASSANLSLAGVSWGETQYF.